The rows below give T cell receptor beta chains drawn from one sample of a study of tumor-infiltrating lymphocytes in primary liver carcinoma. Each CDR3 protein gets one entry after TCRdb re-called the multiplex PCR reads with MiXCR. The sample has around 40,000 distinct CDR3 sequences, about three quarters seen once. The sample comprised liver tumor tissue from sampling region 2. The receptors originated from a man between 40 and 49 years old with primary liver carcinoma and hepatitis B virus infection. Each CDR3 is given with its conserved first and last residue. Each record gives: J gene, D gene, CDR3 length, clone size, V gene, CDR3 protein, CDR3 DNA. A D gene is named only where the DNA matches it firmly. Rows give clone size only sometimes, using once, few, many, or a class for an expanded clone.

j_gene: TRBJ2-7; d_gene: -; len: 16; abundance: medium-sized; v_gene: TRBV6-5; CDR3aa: CASSYGGRGHTYEQYF; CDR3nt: TGTGCCAGCAGTTACGGAGGCAGGGGACATACCTACGAGCAGTACTTC
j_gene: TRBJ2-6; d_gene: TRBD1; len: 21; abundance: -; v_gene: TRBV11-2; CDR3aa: CVSNMGGDRGISLSRANVLTF; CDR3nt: TGTGTCAGCAACATGGGGGGAGACAGGGGCATTTCCCTCTCTAGGGCCAACGTCCTGACTTTC
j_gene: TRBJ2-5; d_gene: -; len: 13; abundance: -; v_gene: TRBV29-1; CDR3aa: CSTEASVQETQYF; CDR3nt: TGCAGCACTGAAGCCTCAGTACAAGAGACCCAGTACTTC
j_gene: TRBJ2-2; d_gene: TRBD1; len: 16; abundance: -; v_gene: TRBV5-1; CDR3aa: CASSLETGGNTGELSF; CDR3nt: TGCGCCAGCAGCTTGGAAACAGGGGGTAACACCGGGGAGCTGTCTTTT
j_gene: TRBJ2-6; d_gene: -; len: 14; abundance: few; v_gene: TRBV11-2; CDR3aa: CASSLVGGVNVLTF; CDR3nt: TGTGCCAGCAGCTTAGTAGGGGGGGTCAACGTCTTGACTTTC
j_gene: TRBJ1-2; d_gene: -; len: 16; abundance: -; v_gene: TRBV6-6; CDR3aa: CASGGVPDRVNYGYTF; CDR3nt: TGTGCCAGCGGGGGGGTCCCGGACAGAGTTAACTATGGTTACACCTTC
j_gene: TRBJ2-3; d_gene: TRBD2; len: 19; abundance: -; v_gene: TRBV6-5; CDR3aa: CTSSPRTSGRARFSNTQYF; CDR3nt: TGTACTAGCAGCCCTCGGACTAGCGGGAGGGCCAGATTTTCGAATACGCAGTATTTT
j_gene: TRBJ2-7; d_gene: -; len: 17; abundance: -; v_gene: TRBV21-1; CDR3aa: CARSKESGEGGADEQYF; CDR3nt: TGTGCCAGGAGCAAAGAAAGTGGTGAGGGAGGGGCAGACGAGCAGTACTTC
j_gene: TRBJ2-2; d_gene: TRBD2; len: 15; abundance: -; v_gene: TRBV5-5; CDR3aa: CTSSGTSVYTWELFF; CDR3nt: TGTACCAGCAGTGGGACTAGTGTCTACACCTGGGAGCTGTTTTTT
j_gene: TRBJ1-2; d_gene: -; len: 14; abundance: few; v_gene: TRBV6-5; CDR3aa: CVSSRLRGGAGYTF; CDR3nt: TGTGTCAGCAGCCGCCTTCGGGGTGGGGCCGGCTACACCTTC
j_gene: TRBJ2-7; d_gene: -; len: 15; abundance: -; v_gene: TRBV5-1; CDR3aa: CAVSSAGTGPYEQYF; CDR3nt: TGCGCCGTCAGCTCCGCCGGGACTGGACCCTACGAGCAGTACTTC
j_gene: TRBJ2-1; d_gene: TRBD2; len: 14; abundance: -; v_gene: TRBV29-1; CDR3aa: CSFRGTSGICEQFF; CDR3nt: TGCAGCTTTCGTGGGACTAGCGGGATATGTGAGCAGTTCTTC
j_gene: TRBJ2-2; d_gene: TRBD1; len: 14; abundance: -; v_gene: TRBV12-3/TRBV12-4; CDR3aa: CASSTGGHAEELFF; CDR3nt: TGTGCCAGCAGTACAGGGGGCCATGCCGAGGAGCTGTTTTTT
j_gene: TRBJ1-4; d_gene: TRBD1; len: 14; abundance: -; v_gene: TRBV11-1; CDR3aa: CTCSIRQGEGKLFF; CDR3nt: TGTACCTGCAGTATCCGACAGGGAGAAGGAAAACTGTTTTTT
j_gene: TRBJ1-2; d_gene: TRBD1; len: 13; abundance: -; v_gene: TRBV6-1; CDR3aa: CASSRGQSYDYTF; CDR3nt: TGTGCCAGCAGTAGGGGACAGTCATATGACTACACCTTC
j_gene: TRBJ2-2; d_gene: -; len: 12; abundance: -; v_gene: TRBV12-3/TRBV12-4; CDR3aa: CASSLVPGEPFF; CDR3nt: TGTGCTAGCAGTTTGGTCCCCGGGGAGCCGTTTTTT
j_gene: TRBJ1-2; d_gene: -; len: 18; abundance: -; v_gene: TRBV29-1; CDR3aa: CSVGAPKGTQVANYGYTF; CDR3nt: TGCAGCGTAGGGGCACCAAAAGGGACTCAAGTGGCTAACTATGGCTACACCTTC
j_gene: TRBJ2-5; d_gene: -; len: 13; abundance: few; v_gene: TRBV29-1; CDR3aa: CSSSAEDQETQYF; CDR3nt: TGCAGCTCGTCAGCGGAGGACCAAGAGACCCAGTACTTC
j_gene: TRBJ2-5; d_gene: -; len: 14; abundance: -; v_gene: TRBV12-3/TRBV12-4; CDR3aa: CASSFGTIARTQYF; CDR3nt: TGTGCCAGCAGTTTTGGAACCATCGCTCGGACCCAGTACTTC
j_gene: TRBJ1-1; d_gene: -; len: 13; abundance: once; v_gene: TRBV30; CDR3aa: CVLIIVGYTEAFF; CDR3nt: TGTGTCTTGATAATTGTGGGTTACACTGAAGCTTTCTTT
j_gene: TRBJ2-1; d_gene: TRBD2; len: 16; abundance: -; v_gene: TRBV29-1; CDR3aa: CSVEGTSAEQVDEQFF; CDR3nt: TGCAGCGTTGAGGGGACTAGCGCCGAGCAAGTGGATGAGCAGTTCTTC
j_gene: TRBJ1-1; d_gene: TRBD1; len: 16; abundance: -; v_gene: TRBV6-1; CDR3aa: CVSGAEFGTAGSEAFF; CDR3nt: TGTGTCAGCGGTGCCGAATTCGGGACAGCGGGGTCTGAAGCCTTCTTT
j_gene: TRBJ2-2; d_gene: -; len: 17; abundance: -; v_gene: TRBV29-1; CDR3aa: CSVEPQSSWRAAGELFF; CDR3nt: TGCAGCGTTGAACCCCAGTCTAGCTGGAGGGCCGCAGGGGAGCTGTTTTTT
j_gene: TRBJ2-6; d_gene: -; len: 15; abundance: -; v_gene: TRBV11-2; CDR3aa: CATRRLRSGANVLTF; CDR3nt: TGTGCCACCCGGCGGCTGCGCTCTGGGGCCAATGTCCTGACTTTC
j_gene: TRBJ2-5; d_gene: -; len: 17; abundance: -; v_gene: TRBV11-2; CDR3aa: CVSSLGVAFRPQETQYF; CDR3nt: TGTGTCAGCAGCTTAGGGGTCGCTTTCCGACCCCAAGAGACCCAGTACTTC
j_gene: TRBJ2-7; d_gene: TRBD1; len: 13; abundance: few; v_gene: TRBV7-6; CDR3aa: CASSSSGTGEQYF; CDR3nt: TGTGCCAGCAGCAGTTCCGGGACAGGCGAGCAGTACTTC